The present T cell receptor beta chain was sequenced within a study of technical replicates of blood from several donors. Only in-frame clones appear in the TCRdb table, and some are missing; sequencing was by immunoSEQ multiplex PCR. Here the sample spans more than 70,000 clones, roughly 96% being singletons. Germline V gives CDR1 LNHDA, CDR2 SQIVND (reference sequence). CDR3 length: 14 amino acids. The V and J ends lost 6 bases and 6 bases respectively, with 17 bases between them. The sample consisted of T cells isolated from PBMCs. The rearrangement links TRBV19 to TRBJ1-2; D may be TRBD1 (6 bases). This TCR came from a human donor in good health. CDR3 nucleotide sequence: TGTGCCAGTAGCAATCGGGGGGCGGGAGATGGCTACACCTTC. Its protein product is CASSNRGAGDGYTF. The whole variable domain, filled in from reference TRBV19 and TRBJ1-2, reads DGGITQSPKYLFRKEGQNVTLSCEQNLNHDAMYWYRQDPGQGLRLIYYSQIVNDFQKGDIAEGYSVSREKKESFPLTVTSAQKNPTAFYLCASSNRGAGDGYTFGSGTRLTVV.